This T cell receptor (beta chain) is drawn from a study of shared clonotypes between healthy human individuals. Study results and caveats: All-four-donor shared clonotypes had higher generation probabilities than non-shared clonotypes did. Naive subsets, compared against memory subsets, generally had larger estimated richness values.

As for this clone: Its antigen is not known.

Trimming shortened V by 4 bases and J by 7 bases, and 19 bases separated the two germline ends. In germline, CDR1 is SQVTM, CDR2 ANQGSEA. The CDR3 runs to 15 residues. Produced via immunoSEQ multiplex PCR; TCRdb's table is partial and in-frame only. The sample lists 230,000 or so clones; 60% to 70% were seen once. V gene TRBV29-1 combines with J gene TRBJ1-4; maybe TRBD1 (5 bases). Material: memory CD4+ T cells sorted from blood. Subset described: CD45RA-negative fraction. The receptor was derived from a man younger than 40 in good health. CDR3 in DNA: TGCAGCGTTGGACCCACAGGATCGTTAGGTGAAAAACTGTTTTTT. This sequence encodes CSVGPTGSLGEKLFF.